These 20 T cell receptor beta chains came from one sample sequenced in a study of blood T cell repertoires in COVID-19. Libraries were prepared by immunoSEQ multiplex PCR; TCRdb keeps only in-frame clonotypes and omits some of them. The data show hundreds of thousands of clones, 80% seen once. Sequencing used PBMCs or T cells enriched from blood (not recorded which). These receptors were obtained from a man aged 25-40 years with acute COVID-19.

This chain links TRBV27 with TRBJ2-1, with D hard to call. Germline lookup yields CDR1 MNHEY and CDR2 SMNVEV (reference sequence). Trimming removed 2 bases at V and 8 bases at J, with 13 bases between. The CDR3 is 14 residues long. CDR3 residues: CASSLEASLHEQFF. DNA for the CDR3: TGTGCCAGCAGTTTAGAGGCTAGTCTACATGAGCAGTTCTTC.

The chain carries TRBV10-3 and TRBJ1-2; 10 nucleotides align to TRBD1. Germline V CDR1 and CDR2: ENHRY, SYGVKD. This CDR3 contains 14 residues. V lost 8 bases and J lost 4; bases outside the gene matches: 7. CDR3: CAIGDRDRGYGYTF. CDR3 bases: TGTGCCATCGGAGATCGGGACAGGGGCTATGGCTACACCTTC.

V is TRBV14 and J is TRBJ2-7; TRBD1 aligns across 7 bases. Germline CDR1 SGHDN, CDR2 FVKESK. J lost 6 bases, V lost 0 bases, and 5 bases had no gene match. The CDR3 is 14 residues long. The CDR3 nucleotides read TGTGCCAGCAGCCAAGATCTAGGACAGGTCGAGCAGTACTTC. This sequence encodes CASSQDLGQVEQYF.

Note on this clone: One end of the junction varies from germline; a read error may be responsible. The chain is built from TRBV10-2 and TRBJ2-3; TRBD1 agrees at 8 bases. The CDR3 runs 13 residues. Germline V lookup: CDR1 WSHSY, CDR2 SAAADI. The DNA of the CDR3 is TGCGTCAGCAGTGAACAGGGGGCAGATACGCAGTATTTT. Amino acid sequence: CVSSEQGADTQYF.

Written as DNA, the CDR3 is TGTGCCATCGCCCGTACAACAGGGGGCATGAGCGGAAACACCATATATTTT. Its translation is CAIARTTGGMSGNTIYF. The rearrangement links TRBV10-3 to TRBJ1-3; TRBD1 aligns across 9 bases. V trimming: 8 bases; J trimming: 4 bases; junction bases outside the gene matches: 15. Per the germline V gene, CDR1 is ENHRY and CDR2 is SYGVKD. The CDR3 runs 17 residues.

The chain employs TRBV6-1 and TRBJ2-1; D perhaps matches TRBD2 (6 bases). The CDR3 contains 17 residues. Deletions cut 2 bases from V and 7 bases from J, with 21 bases between. Germline lookup yields CDR1 MNHNS and CDR2 SASEGT. The CDR3 nucleotides read TGTGCCAGCAGTGAACGATTGGGGCGGGGTTCGGAGAATGAGCAGTTCTTC. As protein: CASSERLGRGSENEQFF.

The genes are TRBV3-1 (or the pseudogene TRBV3-2) and TRBJ1-4, with no clear D. The CDR3 runs 15 residues. CDR1 is LGHDT, CDR2 YNNKEL, per germline (reference sequence). The V end was cut by 5 bases, the J end by 5 bases, with 15 bases between. CDR3 protein: CASSSSPTYNEKLFF. CDR3 coding DNA: TGTGCCAGCAGCTCTAGTCCGACCTACAATGAAAAACTGTTTTTT.

This clone was recorded a few times. The CDR3 DNA is TGTGCCAGCAGCTTGGGGCAGGGATTCGACGAGCAGTACTTC. Translated: CASSLGQGFDEQYF. The chain couples TRBV5-4 to TRBJ2-7; possibly TRBD1 for D (5 bases). From germline, CDR1 is SGHNT and CDR2 YYREEE (reference sequence). This CDR3 contains 14 residues. Trimming took off 0 bases at V and 5 bases at J, with 12 bases between the two ends. The entire variable domain, with the rest obtained from reference TRBV5-4 and TRBJ2-7, is as follows: ETGVTQSPTHLIKTRGQQVTLRCSSQSGHNTVSWYQQALGQGPQFIFQYYREEENGRGNFPPRFSGLQFPNYSSELNVNALELDDSALYLCASSLGQGFDEQYFGPGTRLTVT.

The chain links TRBV7-9 to TRBJ2-5, with 14 bases aligning to TRBD2. The CDR3 extends over 16 amino acids. Losses at the gene ends were 5 bases for V and 2 bases for J; bases not matched to a gene: 4. The germline V gene has CDR1 SEHNR and CDR2 FQNEAQ (reference sequence). The CDR3 coding sequence is TGTGCCAGCAGCATTCGACTAGCGGGGGGGCAAGAGACCCAGTACTTC. It specifies CASSIRLAGGQETQYF.

The chain links TRBV20-1 to TRBJ2-7; D is undetermined. Germline CDR1 reads DFQATT; CDR2 reads SNEGSKA (reference sequence). Trimming removed 5 bases from V and 6 bases from J, with 8 bases in between. The CDR3 length is 10 residues. CDR3 nucleotide sequence: TGCAGTGCTCCTAGTTTCGAGCAGTACTTC. It is translated as CSAPSFEQYF.

The CDR3 loop is CASSSLGQGTIYF. The CDR3 DNA reads TGTGCCAGCAGCTCCCTAGGACAGGGGACCATATATTTT. The chain has TRBV7-6 and TRBJ1-3; 9 bases line up with TRBD1. V lost 4 bases to trimming and J lost 10 bases; unmatched junction nucleotides: 5. This CDR3 spans 13 amino acids. Looked up from germline, CDR1 is SGHVS and CDR2 is FNYEAQ.

V gene TRBV20-1 combines with J gene TRBJ1-1; no clear D. The V and J ends lost 0 bases and 6 bases respectively, with 5 bases between them. The CDR3 totals 11 residues. Germline V gene data show CDR1 as DFQATT and CDR2 as SNEGSKA (reference sequence). The CDR3 reads CSARDLAEAFF. CDR3 coding DNA: TGCAGTGCTAGAGATCTCGCTGAAGCTTTCTTT.

The gene calls are TRBV28 and TRBJ1-5; 10 nucleotides match TRBD1. This CDR3 contains 15 residues. Germline-derived CDR1 and CDR2 are MDHEN and SYDVKM. The J segment lost 6 bases and the V segment lost 5 bases, leaving 7 bases of the junction unmatched. The CDR3 region is CASSRTGTGVQPQHF. In DNA form, the CDR3 reads TGTGCCAGCAGTCGAACCGGGACAGGGGTTCAGCCCCAGCATTTT.

J is TRBJ2-2 and V is TRBV4-2; 12 bases line up with TRBD2. The CDR3 covers 17 residues. CDR1 LGHNA and CDR2 YNFKEQ come from the germline V gene. With V trimmed by 4 bases and J by 5 bases, 8 bases remained unmatched. In nucleotides, the CDR3 is TGTGCCAGCAGCCGATCTAGCGGGGGGGCAGGAACCGGGGAGCTGTTTTTT. Its translation: CASSRSSGGAGTGELFF.

In its sample, this clone was seen a few times. This chain joins TRBV11-2 and TRBJ2-7; 9 nucleotides align to TRBD1. Germline V gives CDR1 SGHAT, CDR2 FQNNGV. This CDR3 spans 16 amino acids. Trimming removed 5 bases from V and 8 bases from J; junction bases left unmatched: 16. The CDR3: CASSTLAGTGTFKQYF. The DNA of the CDR3 is TGTGCCAGCAGCACCTTAGCCGGGACAGGGACTTTCAAGCAGTACTTC.

This rearrangement joins TRBV23-1 to TRBJ2-1, with 7 bases matching TRBD1. TRBV23-1 is filed as an ORF, its function uncertain. V dropped 7 bases and J dropped 8; count of bases not matched to a gene: 2. This CDR3 is 11 amino acids long. CDR3 DNA sequence: TGCGCCAGCACAGGACAGGATGAGCAGTTCTTC. Protein sequence: CASTGQDEQFF.

The chain couples TRBV6-1 to TRBJ1-2; TRBD1 matches at 8 bases. Trimming cost V 4 bases and J 6 bases; bases outside gene matches: 13. The CDR3 runs to 16 residues. The germline gives CDR1 MNHNS, CDR2 SASEGT. The CDR3 sequence: CASSALTGVFSDGYTF. In DNA form, the CDR3 reads TGTGCCAGCAGTGCACTGACAGGGGTATTTTCTGATGGCTACACCTTC.

In this sample, this clone turned up a few times. The chain uses TRBV5-1 and TRBJ2-1, with 12 bases that match TRBD1. The germline gives CDR1 SGHRS, CDR2 YFSETQ. V was clipped by 9 bases and J by 9 bases; unmatched bases: 10. CDR3 size: 14 residues. CDR3 DNA: TGCGCCACCCATACGGGACAGGGGGCGGGTGAGCAGTTCTTC. Translation: CATHTGQGAGEQFF.

The chain links TRBV7-6 to TRBJ1-5; D is unclear. The V gene's germline CDR1 is SGHVS and CDR2 FNYEAQ. Deletions cut 2 bases from V and 10 bases from J, with 9 bases between. The CDR3 spans 12 residues. Here the CDR3 reads CASSLSAGPQHF. As DNA, the CDR3 is TGTGCCAGCAGCTTATCCGCGGGTCCCCAGCATTTT. Variable domain in full (rest from reference TRBV7-6 and TRBJ1-5): GAGVSQSPRYKVTKRGQDVALRCDPISGHVSLYWYRQALGQGPEFLTYFNYEAQQDKSGLPNDRFSAERPEGSISTLTIQRTEQRDSAMYRCASSLSAGPQHFGDGTRLSIL.

The chain uses TRBV5-6 and TRBJ1-3; TRBD1 might be the D (6 bases). Trimming stripped 4 bases from V and 0 bases from J, with 17 bases between. This CDR3 has 17 amino acids. From germline, CDR1 is SGHDT and CDR2 YYEEEE. The CDR3 DNA reads TGTGCCAGCAGCCCCTATGACAGGCGACTCTCTGGAAACACCATATATTTT. Translating it yields CASSPYDRRLSGNTIYF. Looking up the rest from reference TRBV5-6 and TRBJ1-3 gives the full variable domain: DAGVTQSPTHLIKTRGQQVTLRCSPKSGHDTVSWYQQALGQGPQFIFQYYEEEERQRGNFPDRFSGHQFPNYSSELNVNALLLGDSALYLCASSPYDRRLSGNTIYFGEGSWLTVV.